Below, one T cell receptor beta chain is given with its context. The data originate from a study of blood T cell repertoires in COVID-19. The wider study: Acute and convalescent COVID-19 samples came from the United States, Italy and Spain.

The CDR3 loop spans 16 amino acids. CDR1 is GTSNPN, CDR2 SVGIG, per germline (reference sequence). The V and J ends lost 0 bases and 0 bases, in that order; junction bases with no gene match: 5. Authors' analysis steps: Estimation of nucleated cell counts was performed using reference gene primer amplification. The protocol was immunoSEQ multiplex PCR, while the TCRdb copy is restricted to in-frame clones and leaves out a portion. V and J calls and clone size are copied from that table; D and trimming were computed from the DNA. Of under 150,000 clones listed, 88% are singletons. The specimen was peripheral blood. This receptor was identified in a man between 50 and 59 years old with acute or convalescent COVID-19. This chain uses TRBV30 with TRBJ2-1, with 7 bases matching TRBD2. The CDR3 DNA reads as TGTGCCTGGAGTGTGGGGGGGTGGAGCTCCTACAATGAGCAGTTCTTC. As protein: CAWSVGGWSSYNEQFF.